This T cell receptor beta chain came from a study of T cell responses to AZD1222 COVID-19 vaccine. Study results and limitations: Reports say nearly half of spike-specific TCRs go after unmutated variant regions.

The V gene's germline CDR1 is SGHAT and CDR2 FQDESV (reference sequence). CDR3 size: 15 residues. The trim removed 3 bases at V and 2 bases at J, leaving 6 bases unmatched. Sequencing used immunoSEQ multiplex PCR; TCRdb keeps in-frame clones, though not all of them. The table records 75,000 to 100,000 clones, approximately 90% of them present only once. In the case of this clone: Its matching antigen is unknown.

The rearrangement links TRBV11-1 to TRBJ2-7; 8 bases agree with TRBD1. The input for sequencing was peripheral blood, taken on day 0 of AZD1222 vaccination. The sequence was collected from an adult in good health. The CDR3, as DNA: TGTGCCAGCAGCTTTAGTCCGACAGGGGCCTACGAGCAGTACTTC. The encoded protein is CASSFSPTGAYEQYF.